Listed here are 28 T cell receptor beta chains from one sample, sequenced in a study of blood T cell repertoires in COVID-19. TCRdb's table, derived via immunoSEQ multiplex PCR, lists solely in-frame clones and lacks some. The data contain 200,000 to 250,000 clones, 75% to 85% of them seen just once; the ten biggest clones take up roughly 1.3%. The sample taken for sequencing was peripheral blood. Receptors originate from a woman in her twenties or thirties with COVID-19, enrolled during active disease.

The chain links TRBV14 to TRBJ1-3, with D perhaps matching TRBD1 (5 bases). CDR1 SGHDN and CDR2 FVKESK come from the germline V gene. V was pared by 0 bases and J by 4 bases, with 10 bases between. This CDR3 has 15 amino acids. The CDR3 region has the DNA TGTGCCAGCAGCCAAGATAGGGGCCGCGGAAACACCATATATTTT. It translates to CASSQDRGRGNTIYF.

The rearrangement uses TRBV6-2 or TRBV6-3 and TRBJ2-3; D ambiguous. The CDR3 is made up of 12 amino acids. With 2 bases removed from V and 5 bases from J, the gap between germline ends came to 5 bases. In germline, CDR1 is MNHEY, CDR2 SVGEGT. The CDR3 spells CASSYLGDTQYF. CDR3 bases: TGTGCCAGCAGTTACCTCGGAGATACGCAGTATTTT.

This chain connects TRBV9 to TRBJ2-7, with D tentatively TRBD2 (6 bases). The CDR3 is made up of 13 amino acids. Germline loops: CDR1 SGDLS, CDR2 YYNGEE. V was trimmed by 4 bases and J by 7 bases, leaving 15 bases between them. The CDR3 region is CASSSGLTREQYF. CDR3 nucleotides: TGTGCCAGCAGCTCAGGACTAACGCGGGAGCAGTACTTC.

This clone came up a few times. The chain employs TRBV19 and TRBJ1-1; TRBD1 agrees at 9 bases. The CDR3 has 14 residues. Germline CDR1 reads LNHDA; CDR2 reads SQIVND (reference sequence). V trimming: 6 bases; J trimming: 7 bases; junction bases outside the gene matches: 9. The CDR3 nucleotides are TGTGCCAGTAGCCACAGGGGGCGCGGGAATGAAGCTTTCTTT. This translates into CASSHRGRGNEAFF.

This chain links TRBV7-9 with TRBJ1-6; D not resolved. Per germline, CDR1 SEHNR and CDR2 FQNEAQ (reference sequence). CDR3 size: 16 residues. Trimming pared 4 bases from V and 1 base from J, leaving 11 bases between. CDR3 DNA: TGTGCCAGCAGCTCTCTCTCGGGGTCCTATAATTCACCCCTCCACTTT. Amino acid sequence: CASSSLSGSYNSPLHF.

The genes are TRBV6-5 and TRBJ1-2, with 10 positions matching TRBD1. The length of the CDR3 is 13 residues. Germline loops: CDR1 MNHEY, CDR2 SVGAGI. Unmatched junction bases numbered 6, after V lost 7 bases and J lost 7 bases. Here the CDR3 DNA reads TGTGCCAGCACCGATGGACAGGGGGGTGGCTACACCTTC. Translating gives CASTDGQGGGYTF.

The chain carries TRBV6-5 and TRBJ2-7, with D unresolved. The CDR3 runs 14 residues. The V gene lost 3 bases and the J gene lost 3 bases, with 12 bases spanning the gap. The germline gives CDR1 MNHEY, CDR2 SVGAGI. The CDR3 nucleotides read TGTGCCAGCAGTTATTTTACCGGAGTCTACGAGCAGTACTTC. This sequence encodes CASSYFTGVYEQYF.

The chain uses TRBV9 and TRBJ2-5, with TRBD2 matching over 7 bases. The CDR3 consists of 16 residues. CDR1 is SGDLS and CDR2 is YYNGEE in the germline V gene. The V gene end was trimmed by 3 bases and the J gene end by 5 bases; junction bases not matched to a gene: 13. The CDR3 spells CASSALGRALLETQYF. CDR3 in DNA: TGTGCCAGCAGCGCTCTAGGGAGGGCCCTCTTGGAGACCCAGTACTTC.

The V gene is TRBV10-3, the J gene TRBJ2-5, with TRBD2 matching over 14 bases. The CDR3 consists of 14 residues. Unmatched junction bases numbered 5, after V lost 9 bases and J lost 5 bases. Germline values: CDR1 ENHRY, CDR2 SYGVKD. CDR3 in amino acids: CAIGTSGREETQYF. CDR3 nucleotide sequence: TGTGCCATAGGGACTAGCGGGAGAGAGGAGACCCAGTACTTC.

The rearrangement uses TRBV5-4 and TRBJ2-1, with D possibly being TRBD2 (5 bases). CDR3 size: 17 residues. Between the trimmed V and J ends, which lost 1 base and 6 bases, there was a span of 20 bases. Germline V gene data show CDR1 as SGHNT and CDR2 as YYREEE (reference sequence). CDR3 residues: CASSLSTADHGGNEQFF. CDR3 nucleotide sequence: TGTGCCAGCAGCTTGAGTACCGCCGATCACGGAGGCAATGAGCAGTTCTTC.

The chain employs TRBV19 and TRBJ2-1; D unresolved. V was trimmed by 0 bases and J by 3 bases, leaving 15 bases between them. Germline CDR1 and CDR2: LNHDA and SQIVND (reference sequence). This CDR3 spans 17 amino acids. CDR3: CASSIDPLGGFYNEQFF. Here the CDR3 DNA reads TGTGCCAGTAGTATAGATCCCCTTGGCGGATTCTACAATGAGCAGTTCTTC.

The chain couples TRBV4-3 to TRBJ2-6; 10 bases map to TRBD1. CDR1 is LGHNA, CDR2 YSLEER, per germline. The CDR3 runs 19 residues. Germline trimming cut 0 bases from V and 0 bases from J; bases unmatched to any gene: 5. The CDR3 DNA follows: TGCGCCAGCAGCCAAGATCTGGGACAGGGGTTCTCTGGGGCCAACGTCCTGACTTTC. It specifies CASSQDLGQGFSGANVLTF.

CDR3 region: CASSEQGGLGETQYF. CDR3 nucleotides: TGTGCCAGCAGTGAACAGGGAGGGTTAGGAGAGACCCAGTACTTC. The chain uses TRBV2 and TRBJ2-5, with 7 bases that match TRBD2. V lost 2 bases to trimming and J lost 4 bases; unmatched junction nucleotides: 7. The CDR3 runs 15 residues. The germline CDR1 and CDR2 sequences are SNHLY and FYNNEI.

J is TRBJ2-2 and V is TRBV28; D possibly corresponds to TRBD1 (5 bases). Between the trimmed V and J ends, which lost 0 bases and 6 bases, there was a span of 11 bases. The CDR3 contains 15 residues. Germline V lookup: CDR1 MDHEN, CDR2 SYDVKM. In nucleotides, the CDR3 is TGTGCCAGCAGTTTATGGGGCAGGGATGCCGGGGAGCTGTTTTTT. This sequence encodes CASSLWGRDAGELFF.

The rearrangement joins TRBV6-6 to TRBJ2-7; the D is unclear. Germline loops: CDR1 MNHNY, CDR2 SVGAGI (reference sequence). V was clipped by 5 bases and J by 0 bases, with 8 bases between them. The CDR3 contains 13 residues. CDR3 DNA sequence: TGTGCCAGCAGTGACGGGTCCTCCTACGAGCAGTACTTC. It yields the protein CASSDGSSYEQYF.

The rearrangement uses TRBV6-4 and TRBJ1-3; no reliable D call. Per germline, CDR1 MRHNA and CDR2 SNTAGT. The CDR3 spans 17 residues. Trimming left V 0 bases short and J 0 bases short, with 12 bases between. This chain's CDR3 is CASSDSYTAISGNTIYF. CDR3 coding DNA: TGTGCCAGCAGTGACTCGTACACCGCCATCTCTGGAAACACCATATATTTT.

This clone was found once. V gene TRBV7-3 combines with J gene TRBJ1-1; perhaps TRBD1 as D (6 bases). This CDR3 has 15 residues. Germline V gives CDR1 SGHTA, CDR2 FQGTGA. V gave up 3 bases and J gave up 1 base, with 12 bases separating them. The CDR3 nucleotides read TGTGCCAGCAGCTTTTCAGGGGCCCCGAACACTGAAGCTTTCTTT. Translating gives CASSFSGAPNTEAFF.

The chain combines TRBV6-5 with TRBJ1-5; D gene uncertain. The V end lost 6 bases, the J end lost 9 bases, and 15 bases lay between the germline ends. Germline CDR1 and CDR2: MNHEY and SVGAGI. The CDR3 runs 13 residues. The CDR3: CASSRTHEGPQHF. For the CDR3, the DNA is TGTGCCAGCAGCAGGACCCATGAGGGGCCCCAGCATTTT.

This clone came up a few times. J is TRBJ2-5 and V is TRBV19, with 10 bases lining up with TRBD1. The V and J ends lost 5 bases and 2 bases, in that order; junction bases with no gene match: 2. The CDR3 runs 14 residues. Germline CDR1 and CDR2: LNHDA and SQIVND (reference sequence). CDR3 sequence: CASSLGQGQETQYF. CDR3 nucleotides: TGTGCCAGTAGTTTGGGACAGGGGCAAGAGACCCAGTACTTC.

This chain connects TRBV7-3 to TRBJ2-3; TRBD1 is a possible D gene (6 bases). The germline V gene encodes CDR1 SGHTA and CDR2 FQGTGA. The CDR3 sequence is 14 residues long. V was shortened by 3 bases and J by 0 bases, with 7 bases between the two germline ends. The CDR3 spells CASSFGQSTDTQYF. DNA of the CDR3: TGTGCCAGCAGCTTCGGACAGAGCACAGATACGCAGTATTTT.

The V and J genes are TRBV29-1 and TRBJ2-7; possibly TRBD1 for D (5 bases). Deletions cut 2 bases from V and 5 bases from J, with 7 bases between. Germline-derived CDR1 and CDR2 are SQVTM and ANQGSEA. The CDR3 length is 11 residues. In DNA, the CDR3 is TGCAGCGTTGAACGACAGAACGAGCAGTACTTC. Its translation is CSVERQNEQYF.

This clone was detected once. The chain combines TRBV13 with TRBJ2-2; a weak D match, TRBD2 (6 bases). This CDR3 has 18 amino acids. Per germline, CDR1 PRHDT and CDR2 FYEKMQ (reference sequence). V was shortened by 5 bases and J by 3 bases, with 22 bases between the two germline ends. The CDR3 loop reads CASSGEGLAGNYTGELFF. In DNA, the CDR3 is TGTGCCAGCAGCGGAGAGGGTCTGGCGGGGAATTACACCGGGGAGCTGTTTTTT.

This clone showed up just once. The chain recombines TRBV9 with TRBJ2-3, with 12 bases identical to TRBD2. The CDR3 totals 17 residues. The germline CDR1 and CDR2 sequences are SGDLS and YYNGEE. Germline trimming cut 4 bases from V and 5 bases from J; bases unmatched to any gene: 11. As DNA, the CDR3 is TGTGCCAGCAGCCCCCGGGCTAGCGGGGGGGCAGAAGATACGCAGTATTTT. Translated, it gives CASSPRASGGAEDTQYF.

In its sample, this clone was seen a few times. The chain combines TRBV6-2 or TRBV6-3 with TRBJ2-3, with 10 bases that match TRBD2. Per germline, CDR1 MNHEY and CDR2 SVGEGT. CDR3 length: 18 amino acids. V gave up 2 bases and J gave up 5 bases; unmatched junction bases: 13. The CDR3 here is CASSYERRASGSGDTQYF. In nucleotides, the CDR3 is TGTGCCAGCAGTTACGAGAGGCGCGCTAGCGGGAGTGGAGATACGCAGTATTTT.

This rearrangement joins TRBV12-3 or TRBV12-4 to TRBJ1-1; no reliable D call. The CDR3 spans 13 residues. The V end was cut by 0 bases, the J end by 7 bases, with 9 bases between. The CDR3 DNA is TGTGCCAGCAGTTTAGCCCTAATTCTTGAAGCTTTCTTT. It encodes CASSLALILEAFF.

The rearrangement joins TRBV4-3 to TRBJ2-7; D unresolved. The CDR3 is 16 residues long. Germline V gene sequence: CDR1 LGHNA, CDR2 YSLEER. The V end lost 0 bases, the J end lost 3 bases, and 15 bases lay between the germline ends. The CDR3 DNA reads TGCGCCAGCAGCCAAGACCGGAGAAACCCAAGCTACGAGCAGTACTTC. Amino acid sequence: CASSQDRRNPSYEQYF.

This chain connects TRBV5-4 to TRBJ1-2, with TRBD1 matching 9 bases. The ends lost 4 bases at V and 6 bases at J; junction bases unmatched: 10. In germline, CDR1 is SGHNT, CDR2 YYREEE (reference sequence). The CDR3 totals 15 residues. The CDR3 protein is CASSATGGWSNGYTF. The DNA of the CDR3 is TGTGCCAGCAGCGCCACAGGGGGCTGGAGTAATGGCTACACCTTC.

This clone was observed at least ten times. The J gene is TRBJ2-2, the V gene TRBV30; no reliable D call. Germline V CDR1 and CDR2: GTSNPN, SVGIG (reference sequence). V was clipped by 3 bases and J by 7 bases, with 9 bases between them. The CDR3 is made up of 12 amino acids. The DNA of the CDR3 is TGTGCCTGGAGCGACAATATCGGGGAGCTGTTTTTT. This encodes CAWSDNIGELFF.